One sample yielded the 5 T cell receptor beta chains listed below, sequenced in a study of blood T cells in healthy people across ages. It was with a sample-barcoded 5' primer and a J-beta primer mix that a second PCR of roughly 7 to 12 cycles was run. TCRdb reprocessed the 5' RACE reads with MiXCR, giving one entry per CDR3 protein. The sample has some 1,500,000 distinct CDR3 sequences; about 42% are singletons. What was sequenced was blood. These receptors originate from a woman in her late teens or twenties in good health.

V gene TRBV6-5 combines with J gene TRBJ2-5; D is perhaps TRBD1 or TRBD2 (5 bases each). V lost 0 bases and J lost 11, with 13 bases in between. This CDR3 is 13 amino acids long. Germline V gene lookup returns CDR1 MNHEY and CDR2 SVGAGI. The CDR3 region is CASSYSWGKEQYF. CDR3 in DNA: TGTGCCAGCAGTTACTCGTGGGGGAAAGAGCAGTACTTC.

Of note for this clonotype: A read error may explain this, as a much larger clone is one base away. V usage is TRBV6-5 and J usage is TRBJ2-7; tentative D call: TRBD2 (6 bases). In germline, CDR1 is MNHEY, CDR2 SVGAGI. CDR3 length: 13 amino acids. Between the trimmed V and J ends, which lost 4 bases and 7 bases, there was a span of 14 bases. CDR3 loop: CASSCTHLAEQYF. The CDR3 DNA sequence: TGTGCCAGCAGTTGCACGCATCTAGCGGAGCAGTACTTC.

V gene TRBV13 combines with J gene TRBJ2-4, with 7 bases fitting TRBD2. V shed 1 base and J 13 bases; nucleotides not matched to a gene: 4. CDR3 length: 12 residues. Germline CDR1 reads PRHDT; CDR2 reads FYEKMQ (reference sequence). CDR3: CASSLVREGQYF. For the CDR3, the DNA is TGTGCCAGCAGCTTAGTCAGGGAGGGGCAGTACTTC.

The chain employs TRBV20-1 and TRBJ2-5; D unclear. The J call may be faulty, since TRBJ2-7 better matches the DNA end. CDR1 and CDR2 (germline): DFQATT, SNEGSKA (reference sequence). The CDR3 is 13 residues long. CDR3 coding DNA: TGCAGTGCCTCTGGGCAGGAAATTTACGAGCAGTACTTC. It translates to CSASGQEIYEQYF.

The V call is TRBV6-2 or TRBV6-3, the J call TRBJ1-2; 7 nucleotides line up with TRBD1. The CDR3 sequence is 12 residues long. CDR1 MNHEY and CDR2 SVGEGT come from the germline V gene. Germline trimming cut 9 bases from V and 8 bases from J; bases unmatched to any gene: 9. The CDR3 region is CASRDTGAGYTF. CDR3 nucleotide sequence: TGTGCCAGTCGCGACACAGGGGCCGGCTACACCTTC.